This TCR beta chain was documented in a study of T-cell memory formation after mild COVID-19. The study, taken as a whole, reports: Day 15 to 85 contracting clones showed balanced CD4/CD8; day 15 to 37 expanders favored CD4+. There were some responding clones in pre-infection memory, which suggested that cross-reactive memory had joined. CD8+ contracting clones occupied EMRA, while CD4+ ones occupied mainly CM and EM.

TCRdb analysed the 5' RACE reads with MiXCR anew, one entry per CDR3 protein. The sample lists a few hundred thousand distinct CDR3 sequences, roughly 19% occurring once. CDR1 and CDR2 (germline): LGHDT, YNNKEL (reference sequence). V lost 1 base to trimming and J lost 2 bases; unmatched junction nucleotides: 7. The CDR3 is made up of 16 amino acids. This clonotype was recorded many times. Its antigen is currently unknown. The rearrangement links TRBV3-1 to TRBJ2-5; 7 nucleotides match TRBD1. Source material: PBMCs or a T cell subset sorted from them (not recorded which). The TCR sequence derives from a man between 18 and 35 years old who had mild COVID-19 (a few samples of this study predate the infection). Cell type and time point are not known. The CDR3 loop reads CASSQGGPGGQETQYF. The CDR3 nucleotides read TGTGCCAGCAGCCAAGGGGGGCCAGGGGGACAAGAGACCCAGTACTTC.